The subject of this entry is one T cell receptor (beta chain). Its antigen remains unidentified. No per-base quality is available; no much larger clone lies one base away. These data come from a study of shared clonotypes between healthy human individuals (TCRdb year 2020). Broadly, across the study: A couple of women and a few men aged 18 to 49 years were included in the cohort. Per donor, leukapheresis produced somewhere between about 0.94 and 9 billion PBMCs. To estimate repertoire size and how much clonotype sharing occurs between individuals, the study deeply sequenced the blood TCR repertoires of about five healthy adults. Libraries were prepared and TCR repertoires were sequenced by different laboratories using diverse techniques, in order to increase sequencing depth and limit assay-specific biases. For each donor, CD4 naive and CD4 memory were each given three plates, CD8 naive was given two plates, and CD8 memory was given one plate. General conclusions and limits of the study: Naive subsets generally had larger estimated clonotype richness than memory subsets. The genetic and exposure-history diversity represented was limited by the small number of donors. Even with the large sequencing depth, rarefaction of the sorted-subset datasets indicated that sequencing was incomplete. Based on pairwise subsampling, the degree of clonotype sharing among donors was expected to be affected by sequencing depth. Clonotypes shared by all four sorted-subset donors showed higher generation probabilities than non-shared clonotypes. Sampling was restricted to blood, and TCR repertoires in tissue are likely to differ from TCR repertoires in blood. Sharing across a handful of donors was observed for around 5% of naive CD4, 3% to 3.5% of naive CD8, around 2.5% of memory CD4, and about 0.4% of memory CD8 clonotypes.

For the CD8 naive samples, CD45RO-negative cells were positively selected for CCR7, yielding a CD45RA+CCR7+ population from which TemRA cells were excluded. Donors were healthy HIV-negative adults with no recently reported acute infections or vaccinations. Only Caucasian adults living in Nashville, Tennessee, USA were represented among the donors. Blood was collected by leukapheresis, and PBMCs were isolated by Ficoll-Histopaque density gradient centrifugation and then cryopreserved in liquid nitrogen vapor phase. Analytical flow cytometry was used to check the purity and quantity of each magnetically sorted T cell population. Each sorted fraction had its genomic DNA isolated and then quantified by UV absorbance on a Nanodrop 2000c. V is pared back by 6 bases and J by 6 bases, with 6 bases lying between the germline termini. CDR1 and CDR2 are read off the germline V gene as MDHEN and SYDVKM. The CDR3 spans 11 residues, from the cysteine through the phenylalanine. Only the CDR3 region is kept as DNA, spanning 33 bases read in frame from base 1.

Using the deep immunoSEQ assay, multiplex PCR amplified TCR CDR3 regions from genomic DNA. Genomic DNA extracted from each cell subset was distributed evenly over all wells of several immunoSEQ 96-well plates, and each plate served as one replicate. For sorted subsets, each replicate PCR was loaded with 200 ng genomic DNA, equivalent to approximately 27,000 T cell genomes. The purified libraries were quantified using a Qubit 3.0 fluorometer, sized with a Bioanalyzer 2100, and then quantified again using the KAPA Library Quantification kit. A separate single-read 150-cycle Illumina NextSeq 550 flow cell was used to sequence each immunoSEQ 96-well plate. As for the original processing: Because only junctional sequences without quality scores were contained in the immunoSEQ output, filtering matching that applied to full-length reads could not be performed. Sequences were annotated with PyIR, a Python wrapper for IgBLAST v1.9, using IMGT germline references to assign V/J genes and CDR3. Reads with weak V/J assignments (E-value above 1e-6), missing CDR3, stop codons, out-of-frame junctions, or ambiguous translated residues were removed. V3J clonotypes were defined by identical inferred V gene, J gene, and CDR3 amino acid sequence. Percentage overlap between repertoires was calculated by dividing the number of shared unique clonotypes by the size of the smaller repertoire. Richness of each repertoire was evaluated using RTK rarefaction, the Chao1 estimator, and Recon v2.1 estimates of unobserved clonotypes. For all TCRbeta clonotypes obtained by the gDNA method from a few donors, generation probabilities were computed with OLGA. TCRdb took this table from immuneACCESS and kept in-frame rearrangements with V and J called. Such tables lack part of the clones; where checked against another copy, unresolved V genes explain under half of the gap, and the rest is unexplained. V and J calls and clone size are copied from that table; D and trimming were computed from the DNA. The sample yields roughly 590,000 clones; around 95% were counted once. Roughly 0.1% of the sample is in the top ten clones.

The material sequenced was naive CD8+ T cells sorted from blood. What this sample's cell subset or site label stands for: CD45RA+CCR7+. The clonotype originates from a woman aged 25 to 45 in good health. This chain joins TRBV28 to TRBJ2-1; the D gene identity is not certain. The CDR3 sequence is CASRASNEQFF. The sequenced DNA: TGTGCCAGCAGGGCTAGCAATGAGCAGTTCTTC. This CDR3, with the reference TRBV28 and TRBJ2-1 proteins standing in past its ends, gives the full variable domain DVKVTQSSRYLVKRTGEKVFLECVQDMDHENMFWYRQDPGLGLRLIYFSYDVKMKEKGDIPEGYSVSREKKERFSLILESASTNQTSMYLCASRASNEQFFGPGTRLTVL.